This T cell receptor (beta chain) was identified in a study of cytomegalovirus exposure and HLA in healthy donors. As concerns this clone: What it recognizes is unknown.

PCR was performed using 60 Vbeta and 13 Jbeta primers. Sequencing used immunoSEQ multiplex PCR; TCRdb keeps in-frame clones, though not all of them. This table has some 150,000 clones, roughly 80% appearing once. The CDR3 length is 14 residues. V shed 1 base and J shed 5 bases, with 9 bases lying between them. The germline V gene encodes CDR1 SGHRS and CDR2 YFSETQ. Whole-study findings and limits: The authors reported that TCR beta sequences could predict HLA-A and HLA-B alleles. These predictions were accurate for most subjects in the first cohort. Reports credit the classifier with highly specific, highly sensitive diagnosis of cytomegalovirus status. Prior analysis indicated that the majority of TCR beta V segments exhibited productivity approximately 90% or approximately 30% of the time. For TCR beta chains, V- and J-gene trimming was later linked to a missense DCLRE1C variant.

Sequences were obtained from PBMCs. V gene TRBV5-1 combines with J gene TRBJ2-2, with a possible D match to TRBD2 (5 bases). The sequence was obtained from a young man in good health and CMV-seropositive. The CDR3 bases are TGCGCCAGCAGCTTGATTAGCGCAACCGGGGAGCTGTTTTTT. Protein product: CASSLISATGELFF.